One and the same sample provided the 22 T cell receptor beta chains below, sequenced in a study of T-cell reconstitution after alpha-beta-depleted transplantation in children. Preparation of the TCRbeta library involved a method that used unique molecular identifiers. One entry per CDR3 protein results from TCRdb running MiXCR on the PCR reads. The sample lists hundreds of thousands of distinct CDR3 sequences, approximately 16% occurring once. Sequenced here: PBMCs from the stem cell graft donor, sampled from the stem cell graft. The source of these receptors is a human donor who donated a stem cell graft to a child with acute myeloid leukemia.

The table lists this clonotype with a few counts. The chain recombines TRBV27 with TRBJ2-1; 7 nucleotides match TRBD2. Germline V gives CDR1 MNHEY, CDR2 SMNVEV (reference sequence). Losses at the gene ends were 8 bases for V and 9 bases for J; bases not matched to a gene: 4. This CDR3 comprises 11 residues. CDR3 amino acids: CASRGVREQFF. CDR3 sequence (DNA): TGTGCCAGCCGGGGGGTCCGTGAGCAGTTCTTC.

To note about this clonotype: Being one base from a much bigger clone, this may be a read error. This chain uses TRBV7-2 with TRBJ2-1, with 7 bases aligning to TRBD2. CDR1 and CDR2 from the germline V gene are SGHTA and FQGNSA. The CDR3 loop spans 15 amino acids. In nucleotides, the CDR3 is TGTGCCCACACGAGGGCGGGGGACTCCTACAATGAGCTGTTCTTC. It is translated as CAHTRAGDSYNELFF.

This clonotype was counted ten times or more. The CDR3 region is CASSPSTEAFF. CDR3 DNA sequence: TGTGCCAGCAGTCCAAGCACTGAAGCTTTCTTT. The V gene is TRBV12-3 or TRBV12-4, the J gene TRBJ1-1, with D unclear. This CDR3 region has 11 residues. Trimming left V 5 bases short and J 4 bases short, with 5 bases between.

This clonotype has more than one count but fewer than ten. The chain links TRBV7-2 to TRBJ1-6; 7 nucleotides agree with TRBD1. The CDR3 spans 15 residues. Germline CDR1 is SGHTA and CDR2 is FQGNSA. V lost 5 bases and J lost 3; bases outside the gene matches: 4. CDR3 sequence reads: CASSTDRSYNSPLHF. The CDR3 nucleotides are TGTGCCAGCAGCACGGACAGGAGCTATAATTCACCCCTCCACTTT.

This clonotype appeared many times. This sequence joins TRBV20-1 and TRBJ1-1; maybe TRBD1 (5 bases). Germline loops: CDR1 DFQATT, CDR2 SNEGSKA (reference sequence). The CDR3 contains 15 residues. V was pared by 1 base and J by 0 bases, with 12 bases between. The CDR3 DNA follows: TGCAGTGCTAGAGCCGGGGGAGTAATGAACACTGAAGCTTTCTTT. Translation: CSARAGGVMNTEAFF.

This chain uses TRBV20-1 with TRBJ2-1; maybe TRBD1 (6 bases). CDR1 DFQATT and CDR2 SNEGSKA come from the germline V gene (reference sequence). This CDR3 spans 14 amino acids. V shed 2 bases and J shed 6 bases, with 14 bases lying between them. This CDR3 is CSARRGRGSNEQFF. CDR3 DNA sequence: TGCAGTGCTAGAAGGGGCAGGGGAAGCAATGAGCAGTTCTTC.

The table lists this clonotype with a few counts. The CDR3 spells CSARTSGFSGANVLTF. CDR3 nucleotide sequence: TGCAGTGCCCGGACTAGCGGGTTCTCTGGGGCCAACGTCCTGACTTTC. The genes are TRBV20-1 and TRBJ2-6, with TRBD2 matching 11 bases. This CDR3 is 16 amino acids long. Trimming removed 6 bases from V and 0 bases from J; junction bases left unmatched: 4. Per the germline V gene, CDR1 is DFQATT and CDR2 is SNEGSKA (reference sequence).

V usage is TRBV9 and J usage is TRBJ2-1; D remains unclear. There are 15 residues in the CDR3. Per the germline V gene, CDR1 is SGDLS and CDR2 is YYNGEE. V was cut by 3 bases and J by 0 bases, with 10 bases left in between. CDR3 amino acids: CASSAESSSYNEQFF. Written as DNA, the CDR3 is TGTGCCAGCAGCGCCGAAAGCAGCTCCTACAATGAGCAGTTCTTC.

Details on this clonotype: With a much larger clone just one base away, this may be a read error. The chain recombines TRBV29-1 with TRBJ2-5; D is unresolved. The CDR3 covers 10 residues. The germline V and J ends were trimmed by 4 bases and 3 bases, with 3 bases remaining between them. The germline gives CDR1 SQVTM, CDR2 ANQGSEA. CDR3 loop: CSVAKETQYF. In DNA, the CDR3 is TGCAGCGTTGCAAAAGAGACCCAGTACTTC.

This clonotype was observed at least ten times. In DNA form, the CDR3 reads TGCGCCAGCAGCTGGGGGCAGTACTTC. This codes for CASSWGQYF. V gene TRBV5-1 combines with J gene TRBJ2-7; D is unresolved. V was trimmed by 3 bases and J by 9 bases, leaving 4 bases between them. The CDR3 totals 9 residues. CDR1 and CDR2 from the germline V gene are SGHRS and YFSETQ.

This clonotype was found many times. The chain has TRBV20-1 and TRBJ2-7; D may be TRBD2 (5 bases). Germline CDR1 is DFQATT and CDR2 is SNEGSKA (reference sequence). The CDR3 contains 14 residues. Trimming left V 1 base short and J 7 bases short, with 17 bases between. The CDR3 DNA is TGCAGTGCTAGAGGACTAACCCAAAATGGGGAGCAGTACGTC. Translating gives CSARGLTQNGEQYV.

There are many counts of this clonotype. The genes are TRBV29-1 and TRBJ2-5, with 7 nucleotides matching TRBD1. The CDR3 runs 13 residues. Trimming took 3 bases from V and 4 from J; bases not matched to a gene: 5. Germline CDR1 reads SQVTM; CDR2 reads ANQGSEA. The CDR3 region has the DNA TGCAGCGTTGACCCACAGGGGAGAGAGACCCAGTACTTC. Protein product: CSVDPQGRETQYF.

This clonotype was counted many times. The genes are TRBV12-3 or TRBV12-4 and TRBJ1-2; D uncertain. The length of the CDR3 is 14 residues. V dropped 3 bases and J dropped 5 bases, with 13 bases sitting between them. CDR3 loop: CASSFSRGRYGYTF. CDR3 nucleotide sequence: TGTGCCAGCAGTTTCAGTCGTGGCCGGTATGGCTACACCTTC.

This clonotype was detected only a few times. This chain joins TRBV20-1 and TRBJ2-7; 8 positions agree with TRBD1. From germline, CDR1 is DFQATT and CDR2 SNEGSKA (reference sequence). J was trimmed by 1 base and V by 6 bases; bases with no gene match: 8. CDR3 length: 14 residues. The CDR3: CSARRTGRSYEQYF. CDR3 DNA: TGCAGTGCCAGGAGGACAGGGAGGTCCTACGAGCAGTACTTC.

Only a few counts were recorded for this clonotype. The chain uses TRBV5-8 and TRBJ2-1; TRBD1 matches at 7 bases. Germline assignment: CDR1 SGHTS and CDR2 YDEGEE. The length of the CDR3 is 14 residues. J gave up 8 bases and V 3 bases, and 8 bases lay outside the gene matches. The CDR3 sequence: CASSSGQLLHEQFF. The CDR3 DNA reads as TGTGCCAGCAGCTCGGGACAGTTATTACATGAGCAGTTCTTC.

This chain uses TRBV12-3 or TRBV12-4 with TRBJ1-1; TRBD1 is a possible D gene (6 bases). The CDR3 loop spans 14 amino acids. V dropped 5 bases and J dropped 5 bases, with 15 bases sitting between them. CDR3: CASSPAGARTEAFF. In nucleotides, the CDR3 is TGTGCCAGCAGTCCCGCGGGGGCGAGGACTGAAGCTTTCTTT.

In this sample, this clonotype turned up a few times. The V call is TRBV4-3, the J call TRBJ1-4, with D unclear. CDR1 is LGHNA and CDR2 is YSLEER in the germline V gene. V was trimmed by 0 bases and J by 6 bases, leaving 11 bases between them. The CDR3 has 15 residues. CDR3 in amino acids: CASSQEMGPDEKLFF. In nucleotides, the CDR3 is TGCGCCAGCAGCCAAGAGATGGGCCCGGATGAAAAACTGTTTTTT.

This clonotype was recorded at least ten times. The rearrangement joins TRBV5-1 to TRBJ2-1; D is ambiguous. V lost 4 bases to trimming and J lost 3 bases, with 11 bases between them. The V gene's germline CDR1 is SGHRS and CDR2 YFSETQ. The CDR3 extends over 14 amino acids. The CDR3 loop is CASSTDGIYNEQFF. The CDR3 nucleotides read TGCGCCAGCAGCACGGATGGGATCTACAATGAGCAGTTCTTC.

This clonotype was counted ten times or more. The chain carries TRBV9 and TRBJ1-1, with D perhaps matching TRBD1 (6 bases). CDR3 length: 15 amino acids. Germline CDR1 is SGDLS and CDR2 is YYNGEE. V was trimmed by 1 base and J by 1 base, leaving 11 bases between them. CDR3 sequence (DNA): TGTGCCAGCAGCGTAACAGGGATGGAGAACACTGAAGCTTTCTTT. Its protein is CASSVTGMENTEAFF.

V gene TRBV7-9 combines with J gene TRBJ2-4; the D is unclear. CDR1 is SEHNR and CDR2 is FQNEAQ in the germline V gene (reference sequence). Between the trimmed V and J ends, which lost 6 bases and 8 bases, there was a span of 14 bases. The length of the CDR3 is 13 residues. DNA for the CDR3: TGTGCCAGCAGAATTGGTGGGTTGGACATTCAGTACTTC. Amino acids: CASRIGGLDIQYF.

In its sample, this clonotype was seen a few times. This rearrangement joins TRBV7-3 to TRBJ1-1; a possible D gene is TRBD1 (5 bases). This CDR3 has 15 residues. Trimming removed 5 bases from V and 1 base from J, with 14 bases in between. Per the germline V gene, CDR1 is SGHTA and CDR2 is FQGTGA. CDR3 region: CASSPRAGPNTEAFF. In nucleotides, the CDR3 is TGTGCCAGCAGCCCCCGTGCAGGGCCGAACACTGAAGCTTTCTTT.

Concerning this clonotype: A clone one base away is much larger, so this may be a read error. The rearrangement joins TRBV20-1 to TRBJ2-5; 7 bases fit TRBD1. Germline values: CDR1 DFQATT, CDR2 SNEGSKA (reference sequence). V dropped 4 bases and J dropped 9; count of bases not matched to a gene: 2. There are 10 residues in the CDR3. The CDR3 DNA reads TGCAGTGCTAATAGGGGGCCCCAGTACTTC. It codes for CSANRGPQYF.